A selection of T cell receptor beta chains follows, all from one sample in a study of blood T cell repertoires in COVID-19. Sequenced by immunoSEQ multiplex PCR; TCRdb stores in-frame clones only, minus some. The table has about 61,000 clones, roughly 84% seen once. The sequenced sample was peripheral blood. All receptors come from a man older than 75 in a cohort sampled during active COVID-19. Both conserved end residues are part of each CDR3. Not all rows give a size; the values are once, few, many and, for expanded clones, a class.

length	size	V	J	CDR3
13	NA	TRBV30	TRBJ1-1	CAWGTGGLSTAFF
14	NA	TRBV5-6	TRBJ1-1	CASSFSSGILGAFF
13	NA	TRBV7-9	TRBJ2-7	CASSLELVYEQYF
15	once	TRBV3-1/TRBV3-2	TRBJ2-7	CASSQAAGGLYEQYF
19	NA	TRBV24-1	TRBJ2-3	CATSDSSGTSGPSTDTQYF
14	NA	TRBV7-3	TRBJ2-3	CASSPSGRADTQYF
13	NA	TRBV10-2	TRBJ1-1	CASTNGQGTEAFF
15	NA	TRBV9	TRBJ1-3	CASSVGGSSGNTIYF
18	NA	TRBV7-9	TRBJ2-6	CASSLEAFKESGANVLTF
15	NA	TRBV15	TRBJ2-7	CATSRGGQGSYEQYF
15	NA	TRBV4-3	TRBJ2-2	CASSRRDTATGELFF
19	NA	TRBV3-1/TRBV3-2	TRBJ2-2	CASSQEGTSGKRGTGELFF
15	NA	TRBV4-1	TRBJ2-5	CASSQDGTGIETQYF
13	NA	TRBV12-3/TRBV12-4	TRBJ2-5	CASRRTVQETQYF
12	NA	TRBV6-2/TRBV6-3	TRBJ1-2	CASSTGSWGYTF
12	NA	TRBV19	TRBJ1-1	CASGERNTEAFF
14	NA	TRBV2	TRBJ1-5	CASSEAPGNQPQHF
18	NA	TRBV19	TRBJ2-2	CASSIVGGLAGDTGELFF
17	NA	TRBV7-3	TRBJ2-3	CASSSLAELPPGDTQYF
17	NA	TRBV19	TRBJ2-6	CASSVGQVLSGANVLTF
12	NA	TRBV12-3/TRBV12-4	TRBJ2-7	CASSLLANEQYF
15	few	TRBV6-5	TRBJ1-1	CASSHSGQGSAEAFF
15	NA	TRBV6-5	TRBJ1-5	CASSTVSGVGQPQHF
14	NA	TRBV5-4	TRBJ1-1	CASRLILGSTEAFF
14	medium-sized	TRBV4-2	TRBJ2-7	CASSRSQGAYEQYF
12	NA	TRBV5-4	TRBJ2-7	CASSLLASEQYF
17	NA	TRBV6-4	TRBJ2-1	CASSDWYSGSSYNEQFF
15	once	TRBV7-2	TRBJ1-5	CASSLAGAAGRAQHF
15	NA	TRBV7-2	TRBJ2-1	CASSLAGGPPHEQFF
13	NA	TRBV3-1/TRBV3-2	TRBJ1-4	CASSQHRGEKLFF
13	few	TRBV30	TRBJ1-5	CAWSSGNNQPQHF
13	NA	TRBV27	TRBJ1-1	CASSPRSNTEAFF
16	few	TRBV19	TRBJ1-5	CASSPISRGQNQPQHF
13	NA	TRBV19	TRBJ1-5	CASSPNRGGAQHF
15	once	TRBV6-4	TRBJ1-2	CASSEGPGRGYGYTF
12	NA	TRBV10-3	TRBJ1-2	CAISEENYGYTF
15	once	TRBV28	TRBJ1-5	CASSFLQGGNQPQHF